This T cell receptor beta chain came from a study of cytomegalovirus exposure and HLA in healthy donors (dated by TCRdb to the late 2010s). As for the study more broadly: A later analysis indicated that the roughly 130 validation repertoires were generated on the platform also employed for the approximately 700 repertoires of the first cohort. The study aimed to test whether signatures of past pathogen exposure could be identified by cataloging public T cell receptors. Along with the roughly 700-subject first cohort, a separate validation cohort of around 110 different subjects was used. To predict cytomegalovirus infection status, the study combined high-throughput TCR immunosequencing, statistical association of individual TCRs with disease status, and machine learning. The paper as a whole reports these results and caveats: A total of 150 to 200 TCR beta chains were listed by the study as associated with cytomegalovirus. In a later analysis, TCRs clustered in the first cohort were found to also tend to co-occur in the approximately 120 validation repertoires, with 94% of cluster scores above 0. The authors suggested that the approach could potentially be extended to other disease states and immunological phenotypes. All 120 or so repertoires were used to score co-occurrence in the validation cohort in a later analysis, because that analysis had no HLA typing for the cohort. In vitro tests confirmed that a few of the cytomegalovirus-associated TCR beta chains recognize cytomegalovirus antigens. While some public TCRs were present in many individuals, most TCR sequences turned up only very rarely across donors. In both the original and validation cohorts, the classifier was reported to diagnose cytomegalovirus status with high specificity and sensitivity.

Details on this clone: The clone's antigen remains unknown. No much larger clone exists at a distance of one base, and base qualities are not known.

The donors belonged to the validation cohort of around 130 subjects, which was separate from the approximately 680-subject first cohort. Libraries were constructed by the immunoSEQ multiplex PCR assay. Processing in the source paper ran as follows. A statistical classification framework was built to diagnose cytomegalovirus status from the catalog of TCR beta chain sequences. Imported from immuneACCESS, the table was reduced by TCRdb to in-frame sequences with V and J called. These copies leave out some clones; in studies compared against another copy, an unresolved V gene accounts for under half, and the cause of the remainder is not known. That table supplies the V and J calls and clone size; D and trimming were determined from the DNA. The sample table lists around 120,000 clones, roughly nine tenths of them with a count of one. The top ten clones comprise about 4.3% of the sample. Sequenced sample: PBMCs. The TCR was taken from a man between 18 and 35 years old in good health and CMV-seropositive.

The CDR3 corresponds to CASSVGTQNTEAFF. In nucleotides, the sequence is TGTGCCAGCAGCGTAGGGACACAGAACACTGAAGCTTTCTTT. The V and J genes are TRBV9 and TRBJ1-1, with TRBD1 perhaps the D gene, on 5 matching bases. V drops 0 bases and J drops 1 base, leaving 7 bases in between. CDR1 and CDR2, looked up from the germline V gene, are SGDLS and YYNGEE. Including the terminal cysteine and phenylalanine, the CDR3 comprises 14 residues. Of all the DNA, just the CDR3 is kept, 42 bases in frame from base 1.